Listed below are T cell receptor beta chains from one sample, sequenced in a study of T cells in Graves' hyperthyroidism and ophthalmopathy. TCRdb independently ran MiXCR on the multiplex PCR reads; one entry per CDR3 protein. Altogether fewer than 900,000 distinct CDR3 sequences are present, approximately 18% being singletons, with the ten largest covering approximately 16%. The specimen sequenced was blood. These TCRs come from a woman between 50 and 59 years old with Graves' hyperthyroidism that later progressed to Graves' ophthalmopathy. CDR3s include the opening cysteine and the closing phenylalanine or tryptophan. Fields, in order: D gene, V gene, J gene, CDR3 length, clone size, CDR3 DNA, CDR3 protein. The D gene is left open where the match is weak. Not all rows give a size; the values are once, few, many and, for expanded clones, a class.

>.|TRBV5-1|TRBJ1-1|14|.
TGCGCCAGCAGCCCCGACGGGGCGGGAACTGAAGCTTTCTTT
CASSPDGAGTEAFF
>TRBD1|TRBV5-1|TRBJ2-7|15|many
TGCGCCAGCAGCTTGATGGGACAGGCCTCCTACGAGCAGTACTTC
CASSLMGQASYEQYF
>TRBD2|TRBV3-1|TRBJ2-1|16|many
TGTGCCAGCAGCCGACTTAGCGGGGGGGCTCGTAATGAGCAGTTCTTC
CASSRLSGGARNEQFF
>.|TRBV20-1|TRBJ1-5|15|few
TGCAGTGCTCTAGAGGTGCAGGGAGTTTATCAGCCCCAGCATTTT
CSALEVQGVYQPQHF
>.|TRBV4-1|TRBJ2-5|15|few
TGCGCCAGCAGCCAAGAGGGCTCAGGCGGGGAGACCCAGTACTTC
CASSQEGSGGETQYF
>TRBD1|TRBV20-1|TRBJ1-2|15|few
TGCAGTGCTAGAGATGGGGACAGGGTGAACTATGGCTACACCTTC
CSARDGDRVNYGYTF
>.|TRBV5-1|TRBJ2-2|14|.
TGCGCCAGCACCCCGGGAGCTGACACCGGGGAGCTGTTTTTT
CASTPGADTGELFF
>TRBD1|TRBV3-1|TRBJ2-7|15|many
TGTGCCAGCAGCCAAACAGGGGGCCCCCGAGACGAGCAGTACTTC
CASSQTGGPRDEQYF
>.|TRBV20-1|TRBJ1-3|15|few
TGCAGTGCTAGAGCCCTGGACGGCTCTGGAAACACCATATATTTT
CSARALDGSGNTIYF
>TRBD2|TRBV9|TRBJ2-1|15|few
TGTGCCAGCAGCGTTTCAGCGGGGGTGGCCAATGAGCAGTTCTTC
CASSVSAGVANEQFF
>TRBD1|TRBV2|TRBJ2-1|14|many
TGTGCCAGCATGTGGACAGGGGCCGGCAATGAGCAGTTCTTC
CASMWTGAGNEQFF
>.|TRBV6-6|TRBJ1-1|16|.
TGTGCCAGCAGTTACTCCCTGACGGACCGGAACACTGAAGCTTTCTTT
CASSYSLTDRNTEAFF
>.|TRBV9|TRBJ1-1|14|.
TGTGCCAGCAGCGCGGACAGCATGAACACTGAAGCTTTCTTT
CASSADSMNTEAFF
>.|TRBV5-4|TRBJ2-5|14|many
TGTGCCAGCAGCGGACCGAGGGGCCGGGAGACCCAGTACTTC
CASSGPRGRETQYF
>.|TRBV5-1|TRBJ2-2|14|few
TGCGCCAGCAGTCAGATCCAGGCCACCGGGGAGCTGTTTTTT
CASSQIQATGELFF
>.|TRBV27|TRBJ1-2|15|many
TGTGCCAGCAGTTTATCGAACCCTCACGGGAATGGCTACACCTTC
CASSLSNPHGNGYTF
>TRBD1|TRBV7-8|TRBJ1-5|16|.
TGTGCCAGCAGCTTAGGGTCCAGGGGGGCGAATCAGCCCCAGCATTTT
CASSLGSRGANQPQHF
>.|TRBV10-2|TRBJ1-5|14|many
TGCGCCAGCGGTTATCCCGGGCCAAATCAGCCCCAGCATTTT
CASGYPGPNQPQHF
>.|TRBV20-1|TRBJ1-5|17|few
TGCAGTGCTAGAGGAAAGGGGGGGGGAGCCCCTCCTCAGCCCCAGCATTTT
CSARGKGGGAPPQPQHF
>.|TRBV5-1|TRBJ1-4|16|.
TGCGCCAGCAGCCCCCCCCTGGGGGAGGCTAATGAAAAACTGTTTTTT
CASSPPLGEANEKLFF
>TRBD1|TRBV18|TRBJ1-1|14|many
TGTGCCAGCTCACCAGACAGGGAGGCCACTGAAGCTTTCTTT
CASSPDREATEAFF
>.|TRBV25-1|TRBJ1-5|14|few
TGTGCCAGCAGTGACGGCGGAGGGGAGCAGCCCCAGCATTTT
CASSDGGGEQPQHF
>TRBD1|TRBV6-1|TRBJ2-5|13|.
TGTGCCAGCCGACGGGACAGGCCGGAGACCCAGTACTTC
CASRRDRPETQYF
>.|TRBV3-1|TRBJ1-1|15|many
TGTGCCAGCAGCCAAGTTCTGGGATCGAACACTGAAGCTTTCTTT
CASSQVLGSNTEAFF
>.|TRBV7-9|TRBJ1-4|15|few
TGTGCCAGCAGCCTGTACGGGCCGGGAAGTGAAAAACTGTTTTTT
CASSLYGPGSEKLFF
>TRBD2|TRBV20-1|TRBJ2-1|12|many
TGCAGTCCTAGCGGGGGTCGGGATGAGCAGTTCTTC
CSPSGGRDEQFF
>TRBD2|TRBV12-3/TRBV12-4|TRBJ2-3|15|.
TGTGCCAGCAGTCTAGGCGGGGGGGCGCGAGATACGCAGTATTTT
CASSLGGGARDTQYF
>TRBD2|TRBV20-1|TRBJ2-1|14|.
TGCAGTGCTTCTTCGGGACTAGCGGAGAATGAGCAGTTCTTC
CSASSGLAENEQFF
>TRBD1|TRBV12-3/TRBV12-4|TRBJ2-6|15|.
TGTGCCAGCAGTCCGGACAGGGCCGGGGCCAACGTCCTGACTTTC
CASSPDRAGANVLTF
>.|TRBV12-3/TRBV12-4|TRBJ1-2|12|many
TGTGCCAGCGGTCCAGGTGGCTATGGCTACACCTTC
CASGPGGYGYTF
>TRBD2|TRBV27|TRBJ2-1|14|few
TGTGCCAGCATCAATCGGGGGGGGGACAATGAGCAGTTCTTC
CASINRGGDNEQFF
>.|TRBV7-2|TRBJ2-1|18|.
TGTGCCAGCAGCTCCAGAGGGCGGGACCAGAGCTCCTACAATGAGCAGTTCTTC
CASSSRGRDQSSYNEQFF
>TRBD2|TRBV5-1|TRBJ2-1|14|many
TGCGCCAGCAGCGCGGGACTAGCGGGCAATGAGCAGTTCTTC
CASSAGLAGNEQFF
>.|TRBV11-2|TRBJ1-1|14|many
TGTGCCAGCAGCTGGCCTCGGGGAGGGACTGAAGCTTTCTTT
CASSWPRGGTEAFF
>TRBD2|TRBV20-1|TRBJ2-7|14|few
TGCAGTGCCTGGGGGGGGAGACAGACGGGCGAGCAGTACTTC
CSAWGGRQTGEQYF
>TRBD2|TRBV5-1|TRBJ2-5|15|.
TGCGCCAGCAGCTTGAACGGGGGGGTCCAAGAGACCCAGTACTTC
CASSLNGGVQETQYF
>.|TRBV3-1|TRBJ2-5|19|.
TGTGCCAGCAGCCAAACCCCCGGGACAACACGAACTACCCAAGAGACCCAGTACTTC
CASSQTPGTTRTTQETQYF
>TRBD2|TRBV5-1|TRBJ2-1|16|many
TGCGCCAGCAGCCTCCCCGGACTAGCGGACTACAATGAGCAGTTCTTC
CASSLPGLADYNEQFF
>TRBD2|TRBV6-6|TRBJ2-5|16|many
TGTGCCAGCAGTTACTCCGCTAGCGGGTTTCAAGAGACCCAGTACTTC
CASSYSASGFQETQYF
>.|TRBV7-9|TRBJ1-3|17|few
TGTGCCAGCAGCCGAGAACCCCAGGCAGTCTCTGGAAACACCATATATTTT
CASSREPQAVSGNTIYF
>TRBD1|TRBV2|TRBJ1-6|14|.
TGTGCCAGCAAGGGTGAGGGGGCTAATTCACCCCTCCACTTT
CASKGEGANSPLHF
>TRBD1|TRBV29-1|TRBJ2-2|13|few
TGCAGCGTCAGGGACAGGTCCCCCGGGGAGCTGTTTTTT
CSVRDRSPGELFF
>.|TRBV29-1|TRBJ1-5|13|.
TGCAGCGTCCTGGACAGTAGCAATCAGCCCCAGCATTTT
CSVLDSSNQPQHF
>.|TRBV18|TRBJ1-1|14|many
TGTGCCACAAACCGGGGGGCGGAAGGGACTGAAGCTTTCTTT
CATNRGAEGTEAFF
>.|TRBV12-5|TRBJ2-6|13|many
TGTGCTAGTGGGTCATCTGGGGCCAACGTCCTGACTTTC
CASGSSGANVLTF
>.|TRBV14|TRBJ1-1|15|.
TGTGCCAGCAGCCAAGTTTCCGGGTTGAACACTGAAGCTTTCTTT
CASSQVSGLNTEAFF
>.|TRBV19|TRBJ2-6|16|.
TGTGCCAGTAGGAGTTATGAGGTAACTGGGGCCAACGTCCTGACTTTC
CASRSYEVTGANVLTF
>.|TRBV11-2|TRBJ2-2|16|many
TGTGCCAGCAGCTTATTGGGTGGCCCGAACACCGGGGAGCTGTTTTTT
CASSLLGGPNTGELFF
>TRBD1|TRBV27|TRBJ2-5|16|few
TGTGCCAGCAGTTTATTTGGGACAGGCTCACAAGAGACCCAGTACTTC
CASSLFGTGSQETQYF
>.|TRBV6-1|TRBJ2-2|16|many
TGTGCCAGCAGTCTTCTCCTAAGGGGAAACACCGGGGAGCTGTTTTTT
CASSLLLRGNTGELFF
>.|TRBV29-1|TRBJ1-1|13|.
TGCAGCGTTGGCCGGGGCAAGGGCCCTGAAGCTTTCTTT
CSVGRGKGPEAFF